The clone carrying this TCR beta chain was seen only a few times. Its matching antigen is unknown. Germline CDR1 reads DFQATT; CDR2 reads SNEGSKA (reference sequence). V was cut by 0 bases and J by 5 bases, with 17 bases left in between. This CDR3 is built from 16 residues. Each CDR3 protein gets one entry after TCRdb re-called the 5' RACE reads with MiXCR. The sample consists of 500,000 to 550,000 distinct CDR3 sequences, more than 9.5% of them appearing once. This specimen belongs to a study of CD8 T cells in ankylosing spondylitis. Study-wide points: Disease-linked clones reportedly showed significant enrichment in matched ankylosing spondylitis synovial fluid. Several highly homologous variants made up a TCR beta motif, and this motif appeared characteristic of ankylosing spondylitis blood. A CD8+ phenotype characterized the disease-linked clones, which were relatively rare in peripheral blood.

The sample was blood, either unsorted or a sorted T cell fraction (not recorded which). The chain is built from TRBV20-1 and TRBJ2-1; D tentatively fits TRBD1 or TRBD2 (5 bases each). The clonotype comes from a male donor with ankylosing spondylitis. The CDR3 nucleotides are TGCAGTGCTAGAGATGCTCGGGGCTCGAGGGACAATGAGCAGTTCTTC. Its translation: CSARDARGSRDNEQFF.